The 8 T cell receptor beta chains reported below all come from one sample, sequenced in a study of graft-versus-host responses after intestinal transplantation. Lymphocytes (intraepithelial and lamina propria) were released by processing the graft tissue. Method: immunoSEQ multiplex PCR; TCRdb's copy keeps in-frame clones and lacks some. The table includes about 17,000 clones, 75% to 90% detected once. The sequenced sample was ileum tissue, obtained about 15 weeks after intestinal transplant. These receptors were taken from a human patient who received an intestinal transplant, so some T cells may come from the graft donor.

In its sample, this clone was seen once. The CDR3 DNA reads TGTGCTAGTGGTCGCGCAACTGCAGGACAAAGTCGGGCCAACGTCCTGACTTTC. This codes for CASGRATAGQSRANVLTF. This chain joins TRBV12-5 and TRBJ2-6; a possible D gene is TRBD1 (5 bases). CDR1 is LGHNT and CDR2 is FRNRAP in the germline V gene. The length of the CDR3 is 18 residues. V shed 5 bases and J shed 5 bases, with 22 bases lying between them.

Note on this clone: This sample includes further DNA sequences coding for the same CDR3. The chain combines TRBV21-1 with TRBJ2-5; the D call of TRBD2 is as the table states it, not checked on the DNA. TRBV21-1 is listed as a pseudogene. There are 16 residues in the CDR3. The CDR3 coding sequence is TGTGCCAGCAGCAAAGAGCGGGGGGGAGGGCTAGAGACCCAGTACTTC. This sequence encodes CASSKERGGGLETQYF.

The V call is TRBV25-1, the J call TRBJ2-7, with D possibly being TRBD2 (5 bases). Germline CDR1 is MGHDK and CDR2 is SYGVNS. This CDR3 has 13 residues. Trimming stripped 4 bases from V and 4 bases from J, with 11 bases between. The CDR3 coding sequence is TGTGCCAGCAGTGCCGAACTAGTATACGAGCAGTACTTC. Amino acid sequence: CASSAELVYEQYF.

This clone was found once. The genes are TRBV19 and TRBJ2-3; 7 bases map to TRBD2. The CDR3 has 14 amino acids. In germline, CDR1 is LNHDA, CDR2 SQIVND (reference sequence). Unmatched junction bases numbered 7, after V lost 6 bases and J lost 4 bases. The CDR3 sequence: CASSVGLGADTQYF. In nucleotides, the CDR3 is TGTGCCAGTAGCGTCGGACTAGGGGCAGATACGCAGTATTTT.

V is TRBV28 and J is TRBJ2-2, with 7 bases that match TRBD2. Germline CDR1 MDHEN, CDR2 SYDVKM. The CDR3 has 16 amino acids. Losses at the gene ends were 4 bases for V and 9 bases for J; bases not matched to a gene: 14. DNA for the CDR3: TGTGCCAGCAGTTACCCCCGGACTAGGTATATCTGGGAGCTGTTTTTT. Its protein product is CASSYPRTRYIWELFF.

This clone was recorded a few times. The genes are TRBV28 and TRBJ2-7; the D gene is possibly TRBD2 (5 bases). The V end was cut by 7 bases, the J end by 6 bases, with 22 bases between. The CDR3 totals 15 residues. Looked up from germline, CDR1 is MDHEN and CDR2 is SYDVKM. This chain's CDR3 is CASTLEGRPVAEQYF. CDR3 nucleotides: TGTGCCAGCACCCTCGAAGGGAGACCCGTCGCCGAGCAGTACTTC. The entire variable domain, with the rest obtained from reference TRBV28 and TRBJ2-7, is as follows: DVKVTQSSRYLVKRTGEKVFLECVQDMDHENMFWYRQDPGLGLRLIYFSYDVKMKEKGDIPEGYSVSREKKERFSLILESASTNQTSMYLCASTLEGRPVAEQYFGPGTRLTVT.

This sequence joins TRBV7-9 and TRBJ2-1; TRBD2 aligns across 11 bases. Germline V CDR1 and CDR2: SEHNR, FQNEAQ (reference sequence). V trimming: 2 bases; J trimming: 9 bases; junction bases outside the gene matches: 9. The CDR3 sequence is 16 residues long. Here the CDR3 DNA reads TGTGCCAGCAGCTTACCCCCCGGGACTAGCGGACTTGAGCAGTTCTTC. It codes for CASSLPPGTSGLEQFF.

DNA for the CDR3: TGTGCCAGCAGCCGGGGACTAGCGGGAGGATTCAGCTCCTACAATGAGCAGTTCTTC. Protein sequence: CASSRGLAGGFSSYNEQFF. This chain connects TRBV5-4 to TRBJ2-1; TRBD2 matches at 15 bases. Trimming took 4 bases from V and 0 from J; bases not matched to a gene: 8. This CDR3 region has 19 residues. Germline CDR1 SGHNT, CDR2 YYREEE (reference sequence).